Below are 21 T cell receptor beta chains sequenced from a single sample in a study of pediatric ulcerative colitis. Clones were read by immunoSEQ multiplex PCR, and TCRdb kept only the in-frame ones, dropping some. The table records 45,000 to 75,000 clones, about 89% of them present only once. Sequencing input: blood. These receptors were taken from a boy younger than 18 who was a control in a study of pediatric ulcerative colitis.

This chain links TRBV2 with TRBJ2-5; 9 nucleotides agree with TRBD1. Trimming cost V 4 bases and J 4 bases; bases outside gene matches: 10. Germline V CDR1 and CDR2: SNHLY, FYNNEI. The CDR3 loop spans 16 amino acids. As DNA, the CDR3 is TGTGCCAGCAGTGTCCGACAGGGGGAAATAGGAGAGACCCAGTACTTC. Translation: CASSVRQGEIGETQYF.

The genes are TRBV29-1 and TRBJ2-7; D uncertain. The CDR3 length is 22 residues. The ends were cut back, 4 bases at V and 0 bases at J, with 37 bases in the middle. Germline V gives CDR1 SQVTM, CDR2 ANQGSEA. The CDR3 DNA reads as TGCAGCGTTGCATCAGCGTCCTTTTGGATTCCCACGTCCTTTTATAGCTCCTACGAGCAGTACTTC. Translated: CSVASASFWIPTSFYSSYEQYF.

V and J are TRBV5-1 and TRBJ2-3; D could derive from TRBD1 or TRBD2 (5 bases each). Trimming removed 5 bases at V and 2 bases at J, with 15 bases between. Germline lookup yields CDR1 SGHRS and CDR2 YFSETQ. This CDR3 contains 15 residues. The CDR3 coding sequence is TGCGCCAGCAGGGAGGCAGTTGGGGCCACAGATACGCAGTATTTT. Amino acid sequence: CASREAVGATDTQYF.

The CDR3 region has the DNA TGCAGCGCCTGGGGGCCCACAGATACGCAGTATTTT. It is translated as CSAWGPTDTQYF. The chain joins TRBV29-1 to TRBJ2-3; D perhaps matches TRBD1 (6 bases). CDR1 is SQVTM and CDR2 is ANQGSEA in the germline V gene. The CDR3 covers 12 residues. The ends were cut back, 7 bases at V and 2 bases at J, with 10 bases in the middle.

The CDR3 nucleotides are TGTGCCAGCAGGGGGGACTCTGGAAACACCATATATTTT. Encoded protein: CASRGDSGNTIYF. The chain uses TRBV13 and TRBJ1-3; TRBD1 is a possible D gene (5 bases). Trimming left V 6 bases short and J 0 bases short, with 6 bases between. Germline CDR1 reads PRHDT; CDR2 reads FYEKMQ (reference sequence). This CDR3 has 13 residues. The variable domain in full, with the rest retrieved from reference TRBV13 and TRBJ1-3, is AAGVIQSPRHLIKEKRETATLKCYPIPRHDTVYWYQQGPGQDPQFLISFYEKMQSDKGSIPDRFSAQQFSDYHSELNMSSLELGDSALYFCASRGDSGNTIYFGEGSWLTVV.

The chain couples TRBV2 to TRBJ2-7; no reliable D call. CDR1 and CDR2 (germline): SNHLY, FYNNEI. V was cut by 0 bases and J by 3 bases, with 12 bases left in between. CDR3 length: 15 residues. The CDR3 DNA follows: TGTGCCAGCAGTGAAGCTGGCCCCAACCACTACGAGCAGTACTTC. Translated, it gives CASSEAGPNHYEQYF.

The chain has TRBV4-1 and TRBJ2-1; D is unresolved. V lost 3 bases and J lost 8, with 5 bases in between. Germline V gene data show CDR1 as MGHRA and CDR2 as YSYEKL. CDR3 size: 11 residues. Here the CDR3 DNA reads TGCGCCAGCAGCCAGTCCGATGAGCAGTTCTTC. This sequence encodes CASSQSDEQFF.

CDR3 in DNA: TGTGCCAGCAGTGAAGTTGCCGGGAACGGTCGGACAGATACGCAGTATTTT. Protein product: CASSEVAGNGRTDTQYF. This chain uses TRBV6-1 with TRBJ2-3; possible D gene TRBD2, 5 bases. Germline V gene data show CDR1 as MNHNS and CDR2 as SASEGT. The CDR3 has 17 residues. The V and J ends lost 1 base and 3 bases respectively, with 17 bases between them.

The chain is built from TRBV7-2 and TRBJ2-7; D gene ambiguous. This CDR3 comprises 12 residues. Germline V gives CDR1 SGHTA, CDR2 FQGNSA. Trimming removed 8 bases at V and 3 bases at J, with 11 bases between. CDR3 amino acids: CASGTNFYEQYF. CDR3 coding DNA: TGTGCCAGCGGTACTAACTTCTACGAGCAGTACTTC.

In this sample, this clone turned up a few times. This chain uses TRBV4-3 with TRBJ1-2, with D perhaps matching TRBD1 (5 bases). V lost 3 bases to trimming and J lost 4 bases, with 12 bases between them. The CDR3 has 14 amino acids. CDR1 and CDR2 from the germline V gene are LGHNA and YSLEER. The CDR3 region has the DNA TGCGCCAGCAGCCAGGAGACAGTAAGCTATGGCTACACCTTC. Encoded protein: CASSQETVSYGYTF.

The rearrangement joins TRBV7-9 to TRBJ2-2, with 12 nucleotides matching TRBD2. Looked up from germline, CDR1 is SEHNR and CDR2 is FQNEAQ (reference sequence). This CDR3 has 16 residues. With 2 bases clipped from V and 5 bases from J, the junction kept 3 bases outside the gene matches. In nucleotides, the CDR3 is TGTGCCAGCAGCTTACTGACTAGCGGGAGTACCGGGGAGCTGTTTTTT. This encodes CASSLLTSGSTGELFF.

V is TRBV7-2 and J is TRBJ2-3, with 7 bases that match TRBD2. V was clipped by 7 bases and J by 4 bases; unmatched bases: 5. Germline CDR1 and CDR2: SGHTA and FQGNSA. CDR3 size: 13 residues. CDR3 sequence: CASMLSGPDTQYF. In nucleotides, the CDR3 is TGTGCCAGCATGCTTAGCGGGCCAGATACGCAGTATTTT.

This clone was detected only a few times. This rearrangement joins TRBV25-1 to TRBJ1-2; D is unresolved. This CDR3 has 11 residues. The V and J ends lost 10 bases and 7 bases respectively, with 13 bases between them. CDR1 is MGHDK and CDR2 is SYGVNS in the germline V gene. The CDR3 coding sequence is TGTGCCATCCAGATAGGTGGTGGCTACACCTTC. Its translation is CAIQIGGGYTF.

The table lists this clone with a few counts. The chain employs TRBV2 and TRBJ1-1; the match to TRBD1 covers 7 bases. CDR3 length: 13 amino acids. J lost 4 bases, V lost 8 bases, and 7 bases had no gene match. CDR1 and CDR2 (germline): SNHLY, FYNNEI. CDR3 in DNA: TGTGCCAGCGTACAGGGGATCATCACTGAAGCTTTCTTT. Encoded protein: CASVQGIITEAFF. Filled out from reference TRBV2 and TRBJ1-1, the complete variable domain reads EPEVTQTPSHQVTQMGQEVILRCVPISNHLYFYWYRQILGQKVEFLVSFYNNEISEKSEIFDDQFSVERPDGSNFTLKIRSTKLEDSAMYFCASVQGIITEAFFGQGTRLTVV.

J is TRBJ2-3 and V is TRBV4-2, with a possible D match to TRBD2 (5 bases). Germline CDR1 and CDR2: LGHNA and YNFKEQ. Trimming cost V 1 base and J 3 bases, with 8 bases left between them. The CDR3 covers 14 residues. CDR3 DNA: TGTGCCAGCAGCCAAGCGGACTCAACAGATACGCAGTATTTT. This gives the protein CASSQADSTDTQYF.

The genes are TRBV4-2 and TRBJ2-7; 8 bases fit TRBD2. CDR3 length: 15 residues. V shed 2 bases and J 2 bases; nucleotides not matched to a gene: 5. Germline CDR1 LGHNA, CDR2 YNFKEQ. CDR3 in amino acids: CASSQYSGTTYEQYF. The CDR3 region has the DNA TGTGCCAGCAGCCAATATAGCGGGACAACCTACGAGCAGTACTTC.

CDR3 residues: CAWSVITEAFF. Here the CDR3 DNA reads TGTGCCTGGAGTGTGATCACTGAAGCTTTCTTT. V and J are TRBV30 and TRBJ1-1; D is unclear. V was cut by 0 bases and J by 4 bases, with 3 bases left in between. The CDR3 spans 11 residues. Germline CDR1 and CDR2: GTSNPN and SVGIG (reference sequence).

This sequence joins TRBV5-1 and TRBJ1-6, with 8 bases lining up with TRBD1. This CDR3 is 18 amino acids long. The V gene's germline CDR1 is SGHRS and CDR2 YFSETQ. After removal of 3 bases from V and 0 bases from J, the junction contained 8 bases not matched to a gene. CDR3 DNA sequence: TGCGCCAGCAGCTGGGGACAGGCTGCGAGCTCCTATAATTCACCCCTCCACTTT. This translates into CASSWGQAASSYNSPLHF.

The chain is built from TRBV6-1 and TRBJ1-1, with D tentatively TRBD1 (5 bases). V was cut by 6 bases and J by 5 bases, with 13 bases left in between. This CDR3 contains 13 residues. The V gene's germline CDR1 is MNHNS and CDR2 SASEGT. CDR3 region: CASSLGERTEAFF. The DNA for the CDR3 is TGTGCCAGCAGCCTAGGGGAAAGGACTGAAGCTTTCTTT.

CDR3 sequence reads: CASSLSVGNTGELFF. In DNA form, the CDR3 reads TGTGCCAGCAGCTTATCGGTAGGGAACACCGGGGAGCTGTTTTTT. The chain has TRBV7-6 and TRBJ2-2; D gene unclear. CDR3 length equals 15 residues. Germline V gene lookup returns CDR1 SGHVS and CDR2 FNYEAQ. Trimming stripped 2 bases from V and 1 base from J, with 8 bases between. Filled out from reference TRBV7-6 and TRBJ2-2, the complete variable domain reads GAGVSQSPRYKVTKRGQDVALRCDPISGHVSLYWYRQALGQGPEFLTYFNYEAQQDKSGLPNDRFSAERPEGSISTLTIQRTEQRDSAMYRCASSLSVGNTGELFFGEGSRLTVL.

The chain is built from TRBV19 and TRBJ1-2, with 9 nucleotides matching TRBD1. CDR3 length equals 14 residues. Germline assignment: CDR1 LNHDA and CDR2 SQIVND (reference sequence). The V gene end was trimmed by 5 bases and the J gene end by 1 base; junction bases not matched to a gene: 2. The CDR3 DNA follows: TGTGCCAGTAGTGGACAGGGGTTTAACTATGGCTACACCTTC. Translating it yields CASSGQGFNYGYTF.